The following is a TCR beta chain sequence with its context. The antigen is not known. This record belongs to a study of persistence of HIV-infected CD4 T cells. Nonspecific anti-CD3/anti-CD28 bead stimulation represents the broad CD4+ T cell repertoire. Sorting selected CD4+ T cells upregulating both CD40 ligand and CD69. Plasma HIV-1 RNA stayed below 50 copies/mL for at least 4 years. CD8-depleted PBMCs were stimulated roughly 17 hours with anti-CD28/CD49d costimulation, CD40-blocking antibody and enfuvirtide. The libraries were made with immunoSEQ version 4 in survey mode. Here immunoSEQ multiplex PCR was the method, and the copy in TCRdb shows in-frame clones only, minus some. The table lists about 46,000 clones, about 90% of them singletons. The V gene's germline CDR1 is MNHEY and CDR2 SVGAGI. V was clipped by 8 bases and J by 6 bases; unmatched bases: 7. This CDR3 region has 13 residues.

The chain combines TRBV6-5 with TRBJ2-1; 7 bases fit TRBD2. Sequenced material: CD4+ T cells sorted from PBMCs after approximately 19-hour stimulation, taken from a patient who received antiretroviral therapy. The source of this sequence is an adult woman with HIV who was CMV-seropositive. CDR3 DNA sequence: TGTGCCAGCGTTGAGGCGGGGGTCAATGAGCAGTTCTTC. This codes for CASVEAGVNEQFF.